The 26 T cell receptor beta chains in this list originate from one sample, sequenced in a study of OX40 agonist ivuxolimab in advanced cancers. Profiling relied on immunoSEQ multiplex PCR, and the TCRdb table lists in-frame clones only, not all of them. In the table there are under 150,000 clones, more than 85% of which are singletons. Sequenced material: CD4+ or CD8+ T cells sorted from blood, taken in a trial of the OX40 agonist ivuxolimab. The receptors originated from an adult with an advanced solid tumor such as melanoma, head and neck, liver or kidney cancer.

This chain links TRBV6-1 with TRBJ2-2, with 10 bases aligning to TRBD1. J was trimmed by 6 bases and V by 6 bases; bases with no gene match: 7. The CDR3 loop spans 15 amino acids. The germline gives CDR1 MNHNS, CDR2 SASEGT. The DNA for the CDR3 is TGTGCCAGCAGGAGACAGGGGGCGATCTCCGGGGAGCTGTTTTTT. Its protein is CASRRQGAISGELFF.

The V call is TRBV7-2, the J call TRBJ2-7; possibly TRBD1 or TRBD2 for D (5 bases each). The germline V gene has CDR1 SGHTA and CDR2 FQGNSA. Trimming took off 5 bases at V and 2 bases at J, with 25 bases between the two ends. The CDR3 runs to 18 residues. CDR3: CASSAAWDLRRPTYEQYF. CDR3 in DNA: TGTGCCAGCAGCGCTGCGTGGGACCTTCGCCGGCCCACCTACGAGCAGTACTTC.

This clone was recorded only once. The chain links TRBV28 to TRBJ1-1, with 7 bases lining up with TRBD1. Germline V CDR1 and CDR2: MDHEN, SYDVKM. The CDR3 loop spans 16 amino acids. The V and J ends lost 3 bases and 1 base, in that order; junction bases with no gene match: 8. CDR3 coding DNA: TGTGCCAGCAGTTTCCCAGCCTGGACAGGGAACACTGAAGCTTTCTTT. Amino acid sequence: CASSFPAWTGNTEAFF.

The sample holds a few counts of this clone. The chain links TRBV6-5 to TRBJ1-4; D is uncertain. The V end was cut by 0 bases, the J end by 2 bases, with 7 bases between. The CDR3 contains 15 residues. Germline CDR1 MNHEY, CDR2 SVGAGI. For the CDR3, the DNA is TGTGCCAGCAGTTACTCGGAAGAGACTAATGAAAAACTGTTTTTT. Its protein is CASSYSEETNEKLFF.

J is TRBJ2-3 and V is TRBV7-2; TRBD2 matches 8 bases. Germline V lookup: CDR1 SGHTA, CDR2 FQGNSA. This CDR3 comprises 16 residues. V lost 4 bases, J lost 4 bases, and 10 bases stayed unmatched. DNA for the CDR3: TGTGCCAGCAGCTCCCGATCGGGAGGGCCCCCAGATACGCAGTATTTT. Translation gives CASSSRSGGPPDTQYF.

On this clone itself: One junction end disagrees with the germline gene, perhaps due to a read error. The gene calls are TRBV11-2 and TRBJ2-7; 8 bases map to TRBD2. This CDR3 region has 13 residues. Germline CDR1 SGHAT, CDR2 FQNNGV. This CDR3 is CASSLEEAGGITF. The CDR3, as DNA: TGTGCCAGCAGCTTAGAGGAGGCGGGGGGCATAACCTTC.

The chain has TRBV28 and TRBJ1-4; 7 bases match TRBD1. V gave up 3 bases and J gave up 8 bases; unmatched junction bases: 6. CDR1 and CDR2 (germline): MDHEN, SYDVKM. CDR3 length equals 14 residues. CDR3: CASSFWTGSEKLFF. In nucleotides, the CDR3 is TGTGCCAGCAGTTTTTGGACAGGATCAGAAAAACTGTTTTTT.

The chain combines TRBV4-1 with TRBJ1-4; D unclear. Trimming took 0 bases from V and 5 from J, leaving 16 bases between them. The CDR3 runs 17 residues. The germline gives CDR1 MGHRA, CDR2 YSYEKL. The CDR3: CASSQDPRQSPNEKLFF. CDR3 DNA sequence: TGCGCCAGCAGCCAAGACCCCCGCCAGTCCCCCAATGAAAAACTGTTTTTT.

This rearrangement joins TRBV5-1 to TRBJ2-1; 8 bases fit TRBD2. J lost 8 bases, V lost 3 bases, and 13 bases had no gene match. Germline V gives CDR1 SGHRS, CDR2 YFSETQ. This CDR3 spans 16 amino acids. CDR3 bases: TGCGCCAGCAGCTCGGGGGGGCTCTCCATATTGGATGAGCAGTTCTTC. Its translation is CASSSGGLSILDEQFF.

CDR3 in DNA: TGTGCCAGCAGTTTAAGGCCCCCGGGTCCCGACACCATATATTTT. This codes for CASSLRPPGPDTIYF. This rearrangement joins TRBV28 to TRBJ1-3; D gene unclear. The germline V gene has CDR1 MDHEN and CDR2 SYDVKM. Trimming stripped 2 bases from V and 8 bases from J, with 16 bases between. The CDR3 has 15 residues.

The rearrangement joins TRBV4-2 to TRBJ2-1; 12 nucleotides match TRBD2. The CDR3 has 18 residues. V lost 4 bases to trimming and J lost 0 bases; unmatched junction nucleotides: 7. Germline CDR1 reads LGHNA; CDR2 reads YNFKEQ. This chain's CDR3 is CASSPGTSGPSSYNEQFF. The CDR3, as DNA: TGTGCCAGCAGCCCGGGGACTAGCGGGCCAAGCTCCTACAATGAGCAGTTCTTC.

The chain joins TRBV6-5 to TRBJ2-7, with D unclear. The CDR3 length is 13 residues. Trimming left V 7 bases short and J 2 bases short, with 12 bases between. Germline V gene lookup returns CDR1 MNHEY and CDR2 SVGAGI. Here the CDR3 reads CASTPGFTYEQYF. In DNA, the CDR3 is TGTGCCAGCACTCCTGGATTCACCTACGAGCAGTACTTC.

The sample holds one count of this clone. The J gene is TRBJ2-5, the V gene TRBV28; 7 bases match TRBD2. Germline values: CDR1 MDHEN, CDR2 SYDVKM. The CDR3 sequence is 14 residues long. The J segment lost 5 bases and the V segment lost 1 base, leaving 4 bases of the junction unmatched. In DNA form, the CDR3 reads TGTGCCAGCAGTTTATTTATGGGAGGGGAGACCCAGTACTTC. It codes for CASSLFMGGETQYF. The whole variable domain, remainder taken from reference TRBV28 and TRBJ2-5, is DVKVTQSSRYLVKRTGEKVFLECVQDMDHENMFWYRQDPGLGLRLIYFSYDVKMKEKGDIPEGYSVSREKKERFSLILESASTNQTSMYLCASSLFMGGETQYFGPGTRLLVL.

CDR3 in amino acids: CASSFQGRDTEAFF. DNA for the CDR3: TGCGCCAGCAGCTTCCAGGGGAGAGACACTGAAGCTTTCTTT. This rearrangement joins TRBV5-1 to TRBJ1-1; TRBD1 is a possible D gene (6 bases). This CDR3 comprises 14 residues. The germline V gene encodes CDR1 SGHRS and CDR2 YFSETQ. The V and J ends lost 2 bases and 3 bases respectively, with 11 bases between them.

V gene TRBV6-5 combines with J gene TRBJ1-5, with D unclear. The V and J ends lost 7 bases and 5 bases respectively, with 12 bases between them. Germline assignment: CDR1 MNHEY and CDR2 SVGAGI. The CDR3 has 13 amino acids. The CDR3 here is CASKESGDQPQHF. For the CDR3, the DNA is TGTGCCAGCAAGGAAAGTGGGGATCAGCCCCAGCATTTT.

The V gene is TRBV6-5, the J gene TRBJ1-5; TRBD1 agrees at 9 bases. The germline V gene has CDR1 MNHEY and CDR2 SVGAGI. The CDR3 length is 14 residues. Unmatched junction bases numbered 7, after V lost 8 bases and J lost 5 bases. The CDR3 protein is CASSLTGGDQPQHF. The CDR3 coding sequence is TGTGCCAGCTCTCTCACAGGGGGCGATCAGCCCCAGCATTTT.

The V and J genes are TRBV18 and TRBJ1-1; tentatively, D is TRBD1 (5 bases). The CDR3 covers 15 residues. Per the germline V gene, CDR1 is KGHSH and CDR2 is LQKENI. Trimming cost V 3 bases and J 0 bases, with 11 bases left between them. CDR3 sequence reads: CASSPPRGMNTEAFF. In DNA form, the CDR3 reads TGTGCCAGCTCACCCCCGCGGGGCATGAACACTGAAGCTTTCTTT. Complete variable domain (other parts from reference TRBV18 and TRBJ1-1): NAGVMQNPRHLVRRRGQEARLRCSPMKGHSHVYWYRQLPEEGLKFMVYLQKENIIDESGMPKERFSAEFPKEGPSILRIQQVVRGDSAAYFCASSPPRGMNTEAFFGQGTRLTVV.

This chain joins TRBV11-2 and TRBJ2-5; no reliable D call. The closer fit of TRBJ2-7 to the DNA end suggests the J call may be wrong. This CDR3 region has 13 residues. Germline loops: CDR1 SGHAT, CDR2 FQNNGV. The CDR3 region is CASSLGESNEQYF. CDR3 DNA sequence: TGTGCCAGCAGCTTAGGAGAGTCTAACGAGCAGTACTTC.

The chain carries TRBV23-1 and TRBJ1-2; 7 nucleotides align to TRBD1. TRBV23-1 is annotated as an ORF whose role is uncertain. CDR3 length: 19 amino acids. V lost 2 bases to trimming and J lost 3 bases; unmatched junction nucleotides: 18. CDR3 DNA: TGCGCCAGCAGTCAAAGGACAGGAGCCCTGATCGGGAGGGACTATGGCTACACCTTC. Amino acids: CASSQRTGALIGRDYGYTF.

This clone has only one observation. The chain couples TRBV18 to TRBJ2-7; D not resolved. Trimming took off 3 bases at V and 3 bases at J, with 9 bases between the two ends. The CDR3 has 13 amino acids. CDR1 is KGHSH and CDR2 is LQKENI in the germline V gene. The CDR3 DNA is TGTGCCAGCTCACCGGAGACCTACTACGAGCAGTACTTC. Translating it yields CASSPETYYEQYF.

In the case of this clone: The identical CDR3 is also encoded by other nucleotide sequences in the sample. The V gene is TRBV9, the J gene TRBJ1-1, with D uncertain. Trimming removed 0 bases at V and 1 base at J, with 4 bases between. This CDR3 is 13 amino acids long. Germline V CDR1 and CDR2: SGDLS, YYNGEE. CDR3 in DNA: TGTGCCAGCAGCGTAGTCAGGAACACTGAAGCTTTCTTT. Protein: CASSVVRNTEAFF.

The gene calls are TRBV29-1 and TRBJ2-1; 9 nucleotides match TRBD2. The CDR3 runs 13 residues. The germline gives CDR1 SQVTM, CDR2 ANQGSEA. Germline trimming cut 2 bases from V and 10 bases from J; bases unmatched to any gene: 6. The chain's CDR3 is CSVELAGQREQFF. Written as DNA, the CDR3 is TGCAGCGTTGAACTAGCGGGACAGCGCGAGCAGTTCTTC.

The DNA for the CDR3 is TGTGCCAGCAGGCACGGACAGGGGGACATTCAGTACTTC. It specifies CASRHGQGDIQYF. The J gene is TRBJ2-4, the V gene TRBV6-6; 10 bases fit TRBD1. The V segment lost 6 bases and the J segment 8 bases; nucleotides outside the gene matches: 4. CDR1 and CDR2 from the germline V gene are MNHNY and SVGAGI (reference sequence). This CDR3 has 13 amino acids.

The chain uses TRBV7-6 and TRBJ2-1; the D is unclear. This CDR3 has 13 residues. Germline-derived CDR1 and CDR2 are SGHVS and FNYEAQ. V lost 2 bases, J lost 6 bases, and 8 bases lay in between. CDR3 nucleotides: TGTGCCAGCAGCTTAAACCCGGGCAATGAGCAGTTCTTC. Protein product: CASSLNPGNEQFF.

The chain has TRBV11-2 and TRBJ2-3; the D gene is possibly TRBD2 (6 bases). Trimming removed 5 bases at V and 3 bases at J, with 15 bases between. The CDR3 runs to 15 residues. Looked up from germline, CDR1 is SGHAT and CDR2 is FQNNGV. The CDR3 bases are TGTGCCAGCAGCCCTAGGACTAAGGGGACAGATACGCAGTATTTT. Amino acid sequence: CASSPRTKGTDTQYF.

The V and J genes are TRBV11-2 and TRBJ1-3; the D is unclear. The V and J ends lost 3 bases and 0 bases respectively, with 9 bases between them. This CDR3 is 15 amino acids long. Germline assignment: CDR1 SGHAT and CDR2 FQNNGV. CDR3 nucleotides: TGTGCCAGCAGCTTCGGGGTTAGCTCTGGAAACACCATATATTTT. Encoded protein: CASSFGVSSGNTIYF.